The subject of this entry is one T cell receptor (beta chain). Its specificity is unknown. The CDR3 is made up of 16 amino acids. J lost 4 bases, V lost 8 bases, and 14 bases had no gene match. Per the germline V gene, CDR1 is SGHAT and CDR2 is FQDESV (reference sequence). Generated by immunoSEQ multiplex PCR, the TCRdb table keeps only in-frame clones and is missing some. This table has tens of thousands of clones, about 90% appearing once. This record comes from a study of cytomegalovirus exposure and HLA in healthy donors. Study results and limitations: The authors enumerated 180 or so TCR beta chains as linked to cytomegalovirus. In a later analysis, first-cohort TCR clusters were found to tend to co-occur in the 120 validation repertoires.

A roughly 120-subject validation cohort, separate from the approximately 610-subject first cohort, supplied the donors. Sequencing input: PBMCs. The V call is TRBV11-1, the J call TRBJ2-1; 7 positions agree with TRBD2. This receptor was identified in a man aged 18 to 29 in good health and CMV-seronegative. The CDR3 DNA is TGTGCCAGCCTCAGCGGGCGGCTAGCGGAATACAATGAGCAGTTCTTC. This encodes CASLSGRLAEYNEQFF. The full variable domain, with the rest looked up from reference TRBV11-1 and TRBJ2-1, is EAEVAQSPRYKITEKSQAVAFWCDPISGHATLYWYRQILGQGPELLVQFQDESVVDDSQLPKDRFSAERLKGVDSTLKIQPAELGDSAMYLCASLSGRLAEYNEQFFGPGTRLTVL.